These 26 T cell receptor beta chains originate from one sample sequenced in a study of blood T cell repertoires in COVID-19. The protocol was immunoSEQ multiplex PCR, while the TCRdb copy is restricted to in-frame clones and leaves out a portion. The sample includes about 84,000 clones, 86% seen only once; the top ten take approximately 1.2%. The specimen was peripheral blood. These receptor sequences come from a man older than 75 with active or convalescent COVID-19.

The V call is TRBV6-5, the J call TRBJ2-1; TRBD2 matches 13 bases. V shed 6 bases and J 4 bases; nucleotides not matched to a gene: 3. This CDR3 has 15 amino acids. The germline CDR1 and CDR2 sequences are MNHEY and SVGAGI. This chain's CDR3 is CASSRTSGRYNEQFF. The CDR3 DNA reads as TGTGCCAGCAGCCGGACTAGCGGGAGATACAATGAGCAGTTCTTC.

The chain carries TRBV28 and TRBJ2-1; 9 positions agree with TRBD1. Germline trimming cut 4 bases from V and 15 bases from J; bases unmatched to any gene: 7. This CDR3 is 12 amino acids long. Germline assignment: CDR1 MDHEN and CDR2 SYDVKM. CDR3 region: CASSSGQGMVFF. CDR3 DNA: TGTGCCAGCAGTTCGGGACAGGGAATGGTGTTCTTC.

The V gene is TRBV19, the J gene TRBJ1-1; tentatively, D is TRBD1 (6 bases). The V end lost 5 bases, the J end lost 0 bases, and 13 bases lay between the germline ends. Germline V gene lookup returns CDR1 LNHDA and CDR2 SQIVND (reference sequence). This CDR3 is built from 15 residues. The CDR3 spells CASSSQGNLNTEAFF. CDR3 nucleotides: TGTGCCAGTAGTTCCCAGGGGAATTTGAACACTGAAGCTTTCTTT.

The gene calls are TRBV7-9 and TRBJ1-2, with TRBD1 identical over 7 bases. CDR3 length: 14 amino acids. V gave up 1 base and J gave up 8 bases; unmatched junction bases: 7. Germline CDR1 and CDR2: SEHNR and FQNEAQ (reference sequence). The CDR3 sequence: CASSLDRQGGGYTF. CDR3 bases: TGTGCCAGCAGCTTAGACAGACAGGGAGGAGGCTACACCTTC.

The chain carries TRBV29-1 and TRBJ2-1; 7 positions agree with TRBD2. The CDR3 covers 13 residues. V dropped 4 bases and J dropped 5; count of bases not matched to a gene: 5. CDR1 is SQVTM and CDR2 is ANQGSEA in the germline V gene. This CDR3 reads CSVAGGRHNEQFF. The CDR3 DNA reads as TGCAGCGTTGCGGGGGGTAGACACAATGAGCAGTTCTTC.

This clone has just a few counts. The chain uses TRBV11-3 and TRBJ2-1, with D maybe TRBD2 (6 bases). There are 18 residues in the CDR3. Germline V gene lookup returns CDR1 SGHNT and CDR2 YENEEA. V was shortened by 2 bases and J by 2 bases, with 19 bases between the two germline ends. The CDR3 region is CASSLHGVEGPAYNEQFF. The CDR3 DNA sequence: TGTGCCAGCAGCTTACATGGTGTGGAGGGACCGGCCTACAATGAGCAGTTCTTC.

The genes are TRBV7-2 and TRBJ2-1; 10 nucleotides line up with TRBD2. The germline V gene has CDR1 SGHTA and CDR2 FQGNSA. The CDR3 has 16 residues. The trim removed 4 bases at V and 5 bases at J, leaving 8 bases unmatched. CDR3 protein: CASSWSLAGVDNEQFF. CDR3 in DNA: TGTGCCAGCAGCTGGAGTCTAGCGGGAGTAGACAATGAGCAGTTCTTC. The complete variable domain, with remaining parts taken from reference TRBV7-2 and TRBJ2-1, reads GAGVSQSPSNKVTEKGKDVELRCDPISGHTALYWYRQSLGQGLEFLIYFQGNSAPDKSGLPSDRFSAERTGGSVSTLTIQRTQQEDSAVYLCASSWSLAGVDNEQFFGPGTRLTVL.

The count of this clone is one. CDR3 sequence: CASSESGADYNSPLHF. The CDR3 DNA reads as TGTGCCAGCAGTGAATCAGGGGCCGACTATAATTCACCCCTCCACTTT. J is TRBJ1-6 and V is TRBV6-1; TRBD1 is a possible D gene (6 bases). The CDR3 covers 16 residues. Germline-derived CDR1 and CDR2 are MNHNS and SASEGT. Trimming removed 2 bases at V and 3 bases at J, with 11 bases between.

V gene TRBV4-3 combines with J gene TRBJ1-2; a possible D gene is TRBD1 (5 bases). CDR3 length: 13 residues. Looked up from germline, CDR1 is LGHNA and CDR2 is YSLEER. Trimming pared 6 bases from V and 6 bases from J, leaving 14 bases between. The CDR3 bases are TGCGCCAGCAGTCTATTGGGGGGGAATGGCTACACCTTC. Encoded protein: CASSLLGGNGYTF.

The chain links TRBV9 to TRBJ1-6, with 7 bases aligning to TRBD1. Trimming took 2 bases from V and 10 from J; bases not matched to a gene: 6. CDR1 SGDLS and CDR2 YYNGEE come from the germline V gene. CDR3 length: 14 amino acids. CDR3 in amino acids: CASSVGTVKSPLHF. The CDR3 DNA follows: TGTGCCAGCAGCGTCGGGACAGTAAAATCACCCCTCCACTTT.

This rearrangement joins TRBV6-5 to TRBJ1-2; D is unclear. V was pared by 6 bases and J by 4 bases, with 18 bases between. Germline CDR1 reads MNHEY; CDR2 reads SVGAGI. This CDR3 region has 15 residues. CDR3 in amino acids: CASSASPLVVYGYTF. The CDR3 DNA reads TGTGCCAGCAGCGCCAGTCCCCTCGTTGTCTATGGCTACACCTTC.

In DNA, the CDR3 is TGTGCCAGCAGCCAGCGCCGGCGGGATGGCTACACCTTC. This gives the protein CASSQRRRDGYTF. The chain recombines TRBV3-1 (or the pseudogene TRBV3-2) with TRBJ1-2; D call uncertain. Per the germline V gene, CDR1 is LGHDT and CDR2 is YNNKEL (reference sequence). Trimming took 3 bases from V and 6 from J, leaving 11 bases between them. The CDR3 sequence is 13 residues long.

In nucleotides, the CDR3 is TGTGCCAGTAGCTCCCGGGACTTAAAAGAGACCCAGTACTTC. As protein: CASSSRDLKETQYF. The V and J genes are TRBV19 and TRBJ2-5; the D gene is possibly TRBD2 (6 bases). With 6 bases removed from V and 3 bases from J, the gap between germline ends came to 14 bases. The CDR3 runs 14 residues. Looked up from germline, CDR1 is LNHDA and CDR2 is SQIVND (reference sequence).

Only a few counts were recorded for this clone. The rearrangement joins TRBV5-1 to TRBJ1-2; unclear D gene. Trimming pared 0 bases from V and 5 bases from J, leaving 5 bases between. The CDR3 has 12 residues. Germline assignment: CDR1 SGHRS and CDR2 YFSETQ. The CDR3 loop reads CASSLGDYGYTF. As DNA, the CDR3 is TGCGCCAGCAGCTTGGGCGATTATGGCTACACCTTC.

The chain joins TRBV4-3 to TRBJ2-3; 8 bases fit TRBD2. The CDR3 loop spans 13 amino acids. Losses at the gene ends were 4 bases for V and 8 bases for J; bases not matched to a gene: 5. The germline V gene has CDR1 LGHNA and CDR2 YSLEER. CDR3 residues: CASSRREVGTQYF. The CDR3 DNA follows: TGCGCCAGCAGCCGGCGGGAGGTTGGTACGCAGTATTTT.

V usage is TRBV13 and J usage is TRBJ2-6; D perhaps matches TRBD1 (5 bases). This CDR3 is built from 16 residues. With 5 bases removed from V and 0 bases from J, the gap between germline ends came to 11 bases. Looked up from germline, CDR1 is PRHDT and CDR2 is FYEKMQ (reference sequence). This chain's CDR3 is CASSPRQTSGANVLTF. CDR3 coding DNA: TGTGCCAGCAGCCCTCGACAGACCTCTGGGGCCAACGTCCTGACTTTC.

The rearrangement links TRBV29-1 to TRBJ2-1, with TRBD2 as a possible D gene (6 bases). Trimming stripped 3 bases from V and 2 bases from J, with 11 bases between. This CDR3 is 14 amino acids long. Germline CDR1 and CDR2: SQVTM and ANQGSEA. CDR3 nucleotide sequence: TGCAGCGTTGAGGGGGGAGTGACCTACAATGAGCAGTTCTTC. Its translation is CSVEGGVTYNEQFF.

The chain uses TRBV2 and TRBJ2-1; 11 nucleotides align to TRBD2. The J segment lost 3 bases and the V segment lost 5 bases, leaving 6 bases of the junction unmatched. The CDR3 totals 16 residues. The germline V gene encodes CDR1 SNHLY and CDR2 FYNNEI. CDR3 coding DNA: TGTGCCAGCAGTAATCTAGCGGGGGGTCGCTACAATGAGCAGTTCTTC. Protein sequence: CASSNLAGGRYNEQFF.

This clone was counted once. The chain employs TRBV5-8 and TRBJ1-5; 9 bases map to TRBD1. The CDR3 is made up of 14 amino acids. Germline CDR1 reads SGHTS; CDR2 reads YDEGEE. J gave up 1 base and V 5 bases, and 1 base lay outside the gene matches. The CDR3 here is CASRGTGSNQPQHF. As DNA, the CDR3 is TGTGCCAGCAGGGGGACAGGGAGCAATCAGCCCCAGCATTTT.

This chain joins TRBV5-1 and TRBJ2-1; 12 bases are a match to TRBD2. V was pared by 3 bases and J by 0 bases, with 10 bases of the junction left unmatched. Germline V gene data show CDR1 as SGHRS and CDR2 as YFSETQ. The CDR3 has 19 amino acids. CDR3 sequence reads: CASSYPGTSGSSSYNEQFF. Written as DNA, the CDR3 is TGCGCCAGCAGCTATCCGGGGACTAGCGGGTCGAGCTCCTACAATGAGCAGTTCTTC. Variable domain in full (rest from reference TRBV5-1 and TRBJ2-1): KAGVTQTPRYLIKTRGQQVTLSCSPISGHRSVSWYQQTPGQGLQFLFEYFSETQRNKGNFPGRFSGRQFSNSRSEMNVSTLELGDSALYLCASSYPGTSGSSSYNEQFFGPGTRLTVL.

The chain has TRBV28 and TRBJ2-1; 12 nucleotides agree with TRBD2. Unmatched junction bases numbered 3, after V lost 5 bases and J lost 4 bases. The CDR3 contains 15 residues. Per germline, CDR1 MDHEN and CDR2 SYDVKM. The DNA for the CDR3 is TGTGCCAGCAGTAGGCTAGCGGGAGGGTACAATGAGCAGTTCTTC. Translated: CASSRLAGGYNEQFF.

The V call is TRBV7-2, the J call TRBJ2-7, with 13 bases lining up with TRBD2. The CDR3 spans 19 residues. In germline, CDR1 is SGHTA, CDR2 FQGNSA. After removal of 5 bases from V and 3 bases from J, the junction contained 16 bases not matched to a gene. DNA of the CDR3: TGTGCCAGCAGCCCCGAGGGACTAGCGGGACCCTCCTTTTTCTACGAGCAGTACTTC. It codes for CASSPEGLAGPSFFYEQYF.

The V gene is TRBV24-1, the J gene TRBJ2-7, with a weak D call TRBD2 (6 bases). Trimming removed 9 bases from V and 3 bases from J, with 20 bases in between. CDR1 is KGHDR, CDR2 SFDVKD, per germline. The CDR3 runs 15 residues. Written as DNA, the CDR3 is TGTGCCACCTTGCCGGCTGGAGGGGTTGACTACGAGCAGTACTTC. Translated, it gives CATLPAGGVDYEQYF.

V gene TRBV5-1 combines with J gene TRBJ2-1, with 7 positions matching TRBD2. This CDR3 contains 14 residues. Germline loops: CDR1 SGHRS, CDR2 YFSETQ. Trimming took 4 bases from V and 8 from J; bases not matched to a gene: 9. The CDR3, as DNA: TGCGCCAGCAGCCTGGAGGGACTATTCGATGAGCAGTTCTTC. Protein: CASSLEGLFDEQFF.

The rearrangement joins TRBV3-1 (or the pseudogene TRBV3-2) to TRBJ2-3, with D maybe TRBD1 (5 bases). CDR1 is LGHDT and CDR2 is YNNKEL in the germline V gene (reference sequence). The CDR3 is 15 amino acids. V was trimmed by 0 bases and J by 5 bases, leaving 12 bases between them. The CDR3 reads CASSQDLLQGDTQYF. The CDR3 region has the DNA TGTGCCAGCAGCCAAGATCTGCTCCAGGGAGATACGCAGTATTTT.

The CDR3 DNA is TGTGCCAGCAGCCCAGGGACATCTGAAGCTTTCTTT. It yields the protein CASSPGTSEAFF. The rearrangement links TRBV7-9 to TRBJ1-1; tentatively, D is TRBD1 (6 bases). Germline V gives CDR1 SEHNR, CDR2 FQNEAQ (reference sequence). V lost 5 bases, J lost 6 bases, and 10 bases lay in between. There are 12 residues in the CDR3.